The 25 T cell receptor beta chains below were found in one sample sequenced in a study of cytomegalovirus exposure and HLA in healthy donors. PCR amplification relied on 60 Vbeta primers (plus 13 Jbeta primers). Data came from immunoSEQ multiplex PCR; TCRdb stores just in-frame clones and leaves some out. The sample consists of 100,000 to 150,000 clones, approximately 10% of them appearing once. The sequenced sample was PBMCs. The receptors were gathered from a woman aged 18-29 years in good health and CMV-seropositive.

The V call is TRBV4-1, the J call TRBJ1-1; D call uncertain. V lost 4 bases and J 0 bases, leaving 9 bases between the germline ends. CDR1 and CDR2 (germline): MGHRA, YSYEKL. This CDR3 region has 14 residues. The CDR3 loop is CASSLDIMNTEAFF. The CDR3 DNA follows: TGCGCCAGCAGCCTCGACATCATGAACACTGAAGCTTTCTTT.

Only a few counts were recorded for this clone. The CDR3, as DNA: TGCAGCGTGTCAGGGGCTAGTATGAACACTGAAGCTTTCTTT. Its protein is CSVSGASMNTEAFF. The chain combines TRBV29-1 with TRBJ1-1, with D possibly being TRBD1 (6 bases). Germline V gene sequence: CDR1 SQVTM, CDR2 ANQGSEA. The CDR3 loop spans 14 amino acids. V was clipped by 6 bases and J by 0 bases, with 14 bases between them.

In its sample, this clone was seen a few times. This CDR3 reads CATTYDDGGNQPQHF. The DNA of the CDR3 is TGTGCCACCACGTATGATGACGGGGGTAATCAGCCCCAGCATTTT. The chain carries TRBV2 and TRBJ1-5; a possible D gene is TRBD1 (5 bases). The CDR3 extends over 15 amino acids. Germline CDR1 is SNHLY and CDR2 is FYNNEI. Trimming stripped 10 bases from V and 4 bases from J, with 20 bases between.

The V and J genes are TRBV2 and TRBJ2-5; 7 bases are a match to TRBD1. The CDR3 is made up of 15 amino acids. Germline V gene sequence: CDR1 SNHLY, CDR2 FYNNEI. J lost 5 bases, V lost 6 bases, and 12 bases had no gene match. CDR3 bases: TGTGCCAGCAGGGCTAACAGGGGCGCTGTGGAGACCCAGTACTTC. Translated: CASRANRGAVETQYF.

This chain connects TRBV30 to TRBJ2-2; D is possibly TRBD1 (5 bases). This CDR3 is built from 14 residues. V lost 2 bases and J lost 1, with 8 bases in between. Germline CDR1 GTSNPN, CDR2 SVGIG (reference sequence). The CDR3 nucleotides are TGTGCCTGGAGTCGACAGCAGAACACCGGGGAGCTGTTTTTT. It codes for CAWSRQQNTGELFF.

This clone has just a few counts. The CDR3 coding sequence is TGCAGTGCTCCAGGATACAATGAGCAGTTCTTC. This translates into CSAPGYNEQFF. The V gene is TRBV20-1, the J gene TRBJ2-1; D not resolved. Germline V gene data show CDR1 as DFQATT and CDR2 as SNEGSKA (reference sequence). The germline V and J ends were trimmed by 5 bases and 4 bases, with 6 bases remaining between them. The CDR3 contains 11 residues.

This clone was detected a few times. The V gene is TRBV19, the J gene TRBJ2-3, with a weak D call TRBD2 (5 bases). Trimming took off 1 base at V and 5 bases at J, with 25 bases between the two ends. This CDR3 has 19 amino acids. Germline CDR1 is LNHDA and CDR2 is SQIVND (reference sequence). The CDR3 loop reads CASSIGRLGSAWNEDTQYF. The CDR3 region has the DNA TGTGCCAGTAGTATAGGTCGTCTAGGGAGCGCCTGGAATGAAGATACGCAGTATTTT.

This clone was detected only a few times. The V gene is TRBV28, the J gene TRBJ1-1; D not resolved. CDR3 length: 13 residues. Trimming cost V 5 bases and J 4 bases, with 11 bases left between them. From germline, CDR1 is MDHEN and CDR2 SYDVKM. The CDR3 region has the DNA TGTGCCAGCAGTCCCCGGTTGCGCACTGAAGCTTTCTTT. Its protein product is CASSPRLRTEAFF.

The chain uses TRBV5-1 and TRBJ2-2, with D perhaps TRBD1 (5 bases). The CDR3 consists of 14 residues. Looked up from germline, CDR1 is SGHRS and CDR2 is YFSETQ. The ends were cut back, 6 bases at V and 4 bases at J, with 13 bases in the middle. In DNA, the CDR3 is TGCGCCAGCACCTCGGACACCCTCACCGGGGAGCTGTTTTTT. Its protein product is CASTSDTLTGELFF.

The CDR3 DNA follows: TGTGCCACCAGCAGTGGACCGAGGAGCGGGATAAACTACAATGAGCAGTTCTTC. This gives the protein CATSSGPRSGINYNEQFF. V gene TRBV15 combines with J gene TRBJ2-1; 7 nucleotides align to TRBD2. CDR1 and CDR2 (germline): LNHNV, YYDKDF (reference sequence). The CDR3 sequence is 18 residues long. Unmatched junction bases numbered 14, after V lost 3 bases and J lost 3 bases.

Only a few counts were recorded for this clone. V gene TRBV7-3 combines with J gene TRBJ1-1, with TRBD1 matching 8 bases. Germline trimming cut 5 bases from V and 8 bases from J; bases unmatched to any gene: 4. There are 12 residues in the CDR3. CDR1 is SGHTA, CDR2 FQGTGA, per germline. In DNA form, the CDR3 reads TGTGCCAGCAGCATAGGACAGGGCGAAGCTTTCTTT. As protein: CASSIGQGEAFF.

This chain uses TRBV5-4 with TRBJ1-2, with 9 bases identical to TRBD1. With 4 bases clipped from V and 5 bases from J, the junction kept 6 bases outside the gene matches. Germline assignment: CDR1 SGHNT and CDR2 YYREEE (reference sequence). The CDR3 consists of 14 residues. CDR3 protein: CASSKNGQGYGYTF. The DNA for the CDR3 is TGTGCCAGCAGCAAAAACGGACAGGGGTATGGCTACACCTTC.

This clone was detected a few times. The CDR3 sequence: CASSQYNSYNEQFF. The CDR3 bases are TGTGCCAGCAGTCAGTATAACTCCTACAATGAGCAGTTCTTC. V and J are TRBV7-8 and TRBJ2-1; D remains ambiguous. The CDR3 consists of 14 residues. Germline-derived CDR1 and CDR2 are SGHVS and FQNEAQ. The V and J ends lost 6 bases and 0 bases respectively, with 9 bases between them.

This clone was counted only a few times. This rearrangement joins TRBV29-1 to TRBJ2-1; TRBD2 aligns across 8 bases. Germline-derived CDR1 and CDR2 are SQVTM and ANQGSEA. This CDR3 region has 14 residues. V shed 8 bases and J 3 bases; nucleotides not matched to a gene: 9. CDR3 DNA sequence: TGCAGCTCTAGCGGACTAGCAGTCTACAATGAGCAGTTCTTC. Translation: CSSSGLAVYNEQFF.

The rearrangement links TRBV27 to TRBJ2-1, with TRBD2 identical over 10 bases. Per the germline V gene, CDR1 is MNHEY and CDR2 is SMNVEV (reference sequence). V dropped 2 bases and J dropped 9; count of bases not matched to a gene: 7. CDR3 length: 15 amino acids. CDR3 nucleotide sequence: TGTGCCAGCAGTTTAGGGCTAGCGGGAGTCGGTGAGCAGTTCTTC. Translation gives CASSLGLAGVGEQFF.

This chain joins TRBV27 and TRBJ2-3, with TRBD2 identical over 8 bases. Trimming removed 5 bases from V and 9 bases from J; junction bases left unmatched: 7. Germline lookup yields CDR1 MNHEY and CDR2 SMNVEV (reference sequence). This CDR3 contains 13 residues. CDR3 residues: CASSPQTSVTQYF. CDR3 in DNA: TGTGCCAGCAGTCCGCAGACTAGCGTGACGCAGTATTTT.

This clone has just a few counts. CDR3 bases: TGTGCCAGCAGCTTAGGTCTCGGTGAGGTGAACACTGAAGCTTTCTTT. It encodes CASSLGLGEVNTEAFF. V and J are TRBV7-9 and TRBJ1-1, with no clear D. Germline V gene sequence: CDR1 SEHNR, CDR2 FQNEAQ (reference sequence). The CDR3 length is 16 residues. The V and J ends lost 1 base and 0 bases respectively, with 12 bases between them.

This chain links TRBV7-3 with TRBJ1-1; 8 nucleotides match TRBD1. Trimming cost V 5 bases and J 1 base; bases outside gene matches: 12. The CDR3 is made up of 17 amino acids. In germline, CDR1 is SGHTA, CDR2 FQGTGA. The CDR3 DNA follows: TGTGCCAGCAGCCGTTTGGGGCCAGGGGGCGAGAACACTGAAGCTTTCTTT. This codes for CASSRLGPGGENTEAFF.

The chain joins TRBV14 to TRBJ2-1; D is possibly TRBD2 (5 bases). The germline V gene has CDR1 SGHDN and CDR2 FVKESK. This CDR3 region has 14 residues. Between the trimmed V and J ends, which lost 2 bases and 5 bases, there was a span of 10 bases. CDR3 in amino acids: CASSQLAFHNEQFF. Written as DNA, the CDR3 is TGTGCCAGCAGCCAATTAGCGTTCCACAATGAGCAGTTCTTC.

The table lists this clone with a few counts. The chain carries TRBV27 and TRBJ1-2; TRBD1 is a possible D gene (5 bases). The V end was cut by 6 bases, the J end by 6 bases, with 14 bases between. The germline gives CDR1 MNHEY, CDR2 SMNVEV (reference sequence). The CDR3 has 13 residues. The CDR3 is CASRLGGGDGYTF. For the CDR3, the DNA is TGTGCCAGCAGACTGGGGGGGGGAGATGGCTACACCTTC.

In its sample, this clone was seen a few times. CDR3 sequence (DNA): TGTGCCAGCAGCGAACCAAGGGGGATTCAAGGAATGAACACTGAAGCTTTCTTT. The encoded protein is CASSEPRGIQGMNTEAFF. J is TRBJ1-1 and V is TRBV28; possible D gene TRBD1, 6 bases. Germline values: CDR1 MDHEN, CDR2 SYDVKM. The length of the CDR3 is 18 residues. V dropped 6 bases and J dropped 0 bases, with 23 bases sitting between them.

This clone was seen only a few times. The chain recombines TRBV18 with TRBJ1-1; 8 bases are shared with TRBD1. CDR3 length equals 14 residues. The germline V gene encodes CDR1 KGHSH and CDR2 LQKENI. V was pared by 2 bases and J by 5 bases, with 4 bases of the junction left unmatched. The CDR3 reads CASSPTGGGTEAFF. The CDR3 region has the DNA TGTGCCAGCTCACCAACAGGGGGAGGAACTGAAGCTTTCTTT. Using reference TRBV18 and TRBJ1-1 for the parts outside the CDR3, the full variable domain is NAGVMQNPRHLVRRRGQEARLRCSPMKGHSHVYWYRQLPEEGLKFMVYLQKENIIDESGMPKERFSAEFPKEGPSILRIQQVVRGDSAAYFCASSPTGGGTEAFFGQGTRLTVV.

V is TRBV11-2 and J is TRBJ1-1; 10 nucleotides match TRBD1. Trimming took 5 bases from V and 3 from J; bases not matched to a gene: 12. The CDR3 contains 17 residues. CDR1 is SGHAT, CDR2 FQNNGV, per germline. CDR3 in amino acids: CASSLWDRGNKYTEAFF. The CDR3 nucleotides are TGTGCCAGCAGCCTATGGGACAGGGGAAATAAGTACACTGAAGCTTTCTTT.

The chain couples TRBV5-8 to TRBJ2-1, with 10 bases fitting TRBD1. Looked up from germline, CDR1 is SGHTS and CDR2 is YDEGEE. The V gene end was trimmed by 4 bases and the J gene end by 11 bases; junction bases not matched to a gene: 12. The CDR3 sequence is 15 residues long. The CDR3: CASSVTGTGAVKQFF. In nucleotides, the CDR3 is TGTGCCAGCAGCGTAACCGGGACAGGGGCTGTTAAGCAGTTCTTC.

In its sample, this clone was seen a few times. CDR3 loop: CASSPPTSGFTSEQFF. CDR3 DNA sequence: TGTGCCAGCAGCCCGCCGACTAGCGGGTTTACTTCTGAGCAGTTCTTC. V gene TRBV5-6 combines with J gene TRBJ2-1; 10 positions agree with TRBD2. The CDR3 runs to 16 residues. The germline V gene has CDR1 SGHDT and CDR2 YYEEEE. V gave up 4 bases and J gave up 9 bases; unmatched junction bases: 13.